This TCR beta chain was captured in a study of CD8 T cells in ankylosing spondylitis. This clonotype was recorded many times. TCRdb reprocessed the 5' RACE reads with MiXCR, giving one entry per CDR3 protein. The top ten hold about 16% of the sample, which has approximately 140,000 distinct CDR3 sequences, around 42% seen once. Germline V CDR1 and CDR2: MDHEN, SYDVKM. Trimming took 6 bases from V and 4 from J; bases not matched to a gene: 4. The CDR3 has 14 residues. This TCR derives from a male donor with ankylosing spondylitis. The sample taken for sequencing was synovial fluid, either unsorted or a sorted T cell fraction (not recorded which). The V call is TRBV28, the J call TRBJ2-5; TRBD2 agrees at 11 bases. For the CDR3, the DNA is TGTGCCAGCAGCCCGGGACTAGCGGCAGAGACCCAGTACTTC. Translating gives CASSPGLAAETQYF.